Shown below are 6 T cell receptor beta chains from a single sample sequenced in a study of OX40 agonist ivuxolimab in advanced cancers. Only in-frame clones appear in the TCRdb table, and some are missing; sequencing was by immunoSEQ multiplex PCR. Of 70,000 or so clones in the sample, about 90% were seen once. The sequencing here drew on CD4+ or CD8+ T cells sorted from blood, taken in a trial of the OX40 agonist ivuxolimab. These receptors were taken from an adult with an advanced solid tumor such as melanoma, head and neck, liver or kidney cancer.

The chain combines TRBV15 with TRBJ1-2; D may be TRBD1 (5 bases). The CDR3 has 15 amino acids. Germline values: CDR1 LNHNV, CDR2 YYDKDF (reference sequence). V was cut by 0 bases and J by 3 bases, with 11 bases left in between. The CDR3 coding sequence is TGTGCCACCAGCAGAGATCGGCGGGGGGACTATGGCTACACCTTC. Translation: CATSRDRRGDYGYTF.

The chain recombines TRBV5-1 with TRBJ2-3, with D possibly being TRBD1 (6 bases). Germline values: CDR1 SGHRS, CDR2 YFSETQ. The CDR3 sequence is 15 residues long. The V gene lost 0 bases and the J gene lost 4 bases, with 12 bases spanning the gap. The CDR3 here is CASSLAVQGPDTQYF. CDR3 sequence (DNA): TGCGCCAGCAGCTTGGCCGTACAGGGACCAGATACGCAGTATTTT.

CDR3 DNA sequence: TGTGCCAGCTCAACATTTACCGGGACTAAGGACGAGCAGTACTTC. Translated: CASSTFTGTKDEQYF. The J gene is TRBJ2-7, the V gene TRBV18, with 7 bases identical to TRBD2. From germline, CDR1 is KGHSH and CDR2 LQKENI. The CDR3 covers 15 residues. V shed 5 bases, J shed 5 bases, and the junction held 12 bases outside the gene matches.

This chain uses TRBV14 with TRBJ2-7; D not resolved. Germline CDR1 SGHDN, CDR2 FVKESK. The CDR3 is 13 amino acids. V was pared by 1 base and J by 9 bases, with 13 bases between. The CDR3 DNA is TGTGCCAGCAGCCAAGGACGGTATACGACGCAGTACTTC. Translated, it gives CASSQGRYTTQYF.

This chain uses TRBV7-3 with TRBJ2-5, with unresolved D. Germline CDR1 reads SGHTA; CDR2 reads FQGTGA. The CDR3 runs to 14 residues. Trimming shortened V by 0 bases and J by 6 bases, and 11 bases separated the two germline ends. The CDR3 DNA follows: TGTGCCAGCAGCTTAACTGGACCCACCCAGACCCAGTACTTC. Protein: CASSLTGPTQTQYF. Full variable domain (rest looked up from reference TRBV7-3 and TRBJ2-5): GAGVSQTPSNKVTEKGKYVELRCDPISGHTALYWYRQSLGQGPEFLIYFQGTGAADDSGLPNDRFFAVRPEGSVSTLKIQRTERGDSAVYLCASSLTGPTQTQYFGPGTRLLVL.

The CDR3 spells CASSPSGGRNTEAFF. The CDR3 DNA reads as TGTGCCAGCTCACCGTCAGGGGGGCGGAACACTGAAGCTTTCTTT. The chain has TRBV18 and TRBJ1-1, with TRBD1 identical over 7 bases. The germline V gene has CDR1 KGHSH and CDR2 LQKENI. The J segment lost 1 base and the V segment lost 3 bases, leaving 5 bases of the junction unmatched. The CDR3 covers 15 residues.